This entry is about one T cell receptor beta chain. Ten or more counts support this clonotype. Its antigen is still unknown. Base qualities are not provided; no much larger clone lies one nucleotide away. Library preparation used 5' RACE. The instrument was an Illumina HiSeq 2500. A second about 6 to 11 cycle PCR used a sample-barcoded 5' primer and a J-beta primer mix. Each TCR beta cDNA molecule received a unique molecular identifier from a template-switch 5' adaptor carrying 12 random nucleotides. Each sample yielded at least 2.5 million CDR3-containing paired-end reads. First-strand cDNA was synthesized from all RNA with the Mint cDNA synthesis kit, primed by a TRBC-specific oligonucleotide. After uracil-DNA glycosylase treatment, a first 18-cycle PCR used universal primers M1SS and BC2_uni_R on all cDNA. As for the authors' bioinformatics: Each sample was normalized by randomly selecting 1 million high-quality reads, each carrying a distinct molecular identifier. Instead of being binned into consensus sequences, reads with shared molecular identifiers were discarded. MiTCR, set to a Q25 quality threshold and the strictest error-elimination algorithm, was used for CDR3 identification, clonotype clustering and error correction. Lower-bound total TCR beta diversity was estimated with a nonparametric unseen species model using Euler transformation. TCRdb took the public reads, trimmed them with fastp at Q25, ran MiXCR for clone calling and kept in-frame beta chains. When rows share a CDR3 protein, they turn into one entry using the most common DNA and genes. The V and J calls, along with clone size, are taken from TCRdb and not from the paper's own processing. Here the sample has about 640,000 distinct CDR3 sequences; 25% to 35% occur a single time. The top ten hold 15% to 19% of the sample.

The sample belongs to a study of blood T cells in healthy people across ages (dated by TCRdb to about 2015). Study-wide context: Template switching captured roughly one uniquely barcoded TCR beta cDNA molecule per two T cells in model experiments. The study measured age-related changes in TCR beta repertoire diversity using deep sequencing normalized with unique cDNA molecular identifiers. The donors were split into four age groups: young (average around 15 years), middle-aged (around 37), aged (about 56) and long-lived (roughly 88). Donors of different ages were randomly distributed across sequencing lanes to avoid experimental bias. The study analyzed two additional independent replicas of 1 million unique cDNA reads from the same blood draw for two donors, one aged 18 to 29 and one aged 80 or older.

Donors were 30 to 45 systemically healthy Caucasian individuals from Russia aged 6 to 90 years. Around 10 milliliters of peripheral blood were drawn from each donor into EDTA-treated Vacutainer tubes. Ficoll-Paque density-gradient centrifugation was used to isolate PBMCs, with at least 7 million per sample. Total RNA, at least 5.5 micrograms per sample, was extracted from PBMCs with Trizol reagent. The percentages of naive CD45RAhigh/CD27high T cells were determined by flow cytometry on a PBMC aliquot from every donor. What the work shows at the level of the full study, not this receptor alone: Total diversity estimates from one million sequenced T cells were considered lower bounds and underestimates. Compared with the aged group, more naive CD4+ T cells, fewer expanded clones and increased TCR diversity were shown by the long-lived group, suggesting age selection. As age increased, observed TCR beta diversity per million T cells dropped in a roughly linear way, and a significant reduction was already evident by age around 41. Since profiling was done on bulk unsorted PBMCs, naive and antigen-experienced compartments could not be conclusively compared. Because the CMV infection status of the donors was unknown, age-related changes in expanded clonotypes may potentially have been confounded. A strong correlation was found between observed TCR beta diversity and the percentage of naive T cells measured by flow cytometry.

Via the germline V gene (reference sequence), CDR1 is DFQATT and CDR2 SNEGSKA. Trimming takes 0 bases off V and 1 base off J; junction bases not matched to a gene: 5. Inclusive of the bounding cysteine and phenylalanine, the CDR3 is 15 residues long. The CDR3 DNA has 45 bases and is translated from base 1. The chain joins TRBV20-1 to TRBJ1-1, with 7 bases in between that match TRBD1. The clonotype was recovered from a woman older than 75 in good health. Source material: blood. The CDR3 in this case is CSARDPTGANTEAFF. The DNA reads as follows: TGCAGTGCTAGAGATCCCACAGGGGCGAACACTGAAGCTTTCTTT.